This T cell receptor (beta chain) comes out of a study of T cells expressing NK-cell markers. This CDR3 comprises 15 residues. CDR1 and CDR2 from the germline V gene are LGHNT and FRNRAP. Using the 5' RACE reads, TCRdb records one entry per CDR3 protein without DNA. Listed are over 350,000 distinct CDR3 sequences; about 10% falls within the top ten. Sequencing input: blood T cells: a sorted CD56 or NKG2C T cell subset, CD4+ or CD8+ T cells, or bulk PBMC T cells (not recorded which). This chain joins TRBV12-5 and TRBJ2-2; there is no DNA to check the TCRdb D call of TRBD1. This receptor was taken from a woman between 45 and 65 years old in good health. The CDR3 protein is CASGFWTENTGELFF.